The 21 T cell receptor beta chains below all came from one sample that was sequenced in a study of cytomegalovirus exposure and HLA in healthy donors. In the PCR, 60 Vbeta and 13 Jbeta primers were used. Profiling relied on immunoSEQ multiplex PCR, and the TCRdb table lists in-frame clones only, not all of them. The table has 150,000 to 200,000 clones, about 77% seen once. The sequencing sample was made of PBMCs. These receptors all come from a man between 18 and 35 years old in good health and CMV-seropositive.

J is TRBJ2-1 and V is TRBV11-3, with 13 bases lining up with TRBD2. Germline trimming cut 5 bases from V and 3 bases from J; bases unmatched to any gene: 7. Germline V CDR1 and CDR2: SGHNT, YENEEA. This CDR3 region has 17 residues. The CDR3 region has the DNA TGTGCCAGCAGCAATGGACTAGCGGGAGTCGGCTACAATGAGCAGTTCTTC. This encodes CASSNGLAGVGYNEQFF.

The chain has TRBV30 and TRBJ1-4, with D maybe TRBD1 (5 bases). Germline-derived CDR1 and CDR2 are GTSNPN and SVGIG (reference sequence). Trimming shortened V by 0 bases and J by 3 bases, and 11 bases separated the two germline ends. This CDR3 region has 15 residues. This CDR3 reads CAWSVGAGPNEKLFF. The CDR3, as DNA: TGTGCCTGGAGTGTTGGGGCCGGTCCTAATGAAAAACTGTTTTTT.

The gene calls are TRBV4-2 and TRBJ2-1; TRBD1 might be the D (5 bases). The CDR3 extends over 14 amino acids. V lost 1 base and J 8 bases, leaving 12 bases between the germline ends. Germline V gives CDR1 LGHNA, CDR2 YNFKEQ. CDR3 residues: CASSQVGQTHEQFF. In DNA form, the CDR3 reads TGTGCCAGCAGCCAAGTGGGGCAGACCCATGAGCAGTTCTTC.

The chain is built from TRBV27 and TRBJ1-1, with D tentatively TRBD1 (5 bases). The V end was cut by 5 bases, the J end by 0 bases, with 13 bases between. This CDR3 comprises 15 residues. CDR1 is MNHEY and CDR2 is SMNVEV in the germline V gene (reference sequence). The CDR3 DNA sequence: TGTGCCAGCAGTCTTGCTCAGGGATTGAACACTGAAGCTTTCTTT. It specifies CASSLAQGLNTEAFF.

The chain carries TRBV29-1 and TRBJ2-1; 7 bases are shared with TRBD1. CDR1 and CDR2 (germline): SQVTM, ANQGSEA. V dropped 1 base and J dropped 3; count of bases not matched to a gene: 3. The CDR3 is 14 residues long. The CDR3 region is CSVEGGGGYNEQFF. Written as DNA, the CDR3 is TGCAGCGTTGAAGGAGGGGGCGGCTACAATGAGCAGTTCTTC.

This chain links TRBV29-1 with TRBJ1-1, with D perhaps TRBD1 (6 bases). CDR3 length: 13 residues. V was clipped by 6 bases and J by 0 bases, with 11 bases between them. Looked up from germline, CDR1 is SQVTM and CDR2 is ANQGSEA. The CDR3 sequence is CSVNRDMNTEAFF. DNA for the CDR3: TGCAGCGTAAACAGGGACATGAACACTGAAGCTTTCTTT.

The V gene is TRBV15, the J gene TRBJ1-2; TRBD1 matches at 12 bases. Germline V gene lookup returns CDR1 LNHNV and CDR2 YYDKDF (reference sequence). The ends lost 1 base at V and 8 bases at J; junction bases unmatched: 8. CDR3 length equals 16 residues. The CDR3 DNA follows: TGTGCCACCAGCAGAGGCGGGGACAGGGGGCCAAAAGGCTACACCTTC. Its protein is CATSRGGDRGPKGYTF. The entire variable domain, with the rest obtained from reference TRBV15 and TRBJ1-2, is as follows: DAMVIQNPRYQVTQFGKPVTLSCSQTLNHNVMYWYQQKSSQAPKLLFHYYDKDFNNEADTPDNFQSRRPNTSFCFLDIRSPGLGDTAMYLCATSRGGDRGPKGYTFGSGTRLTVV.

J is TRBJ2-3 and V is TRBV7-2, with TRBD2 as a possible D gene (6 bases). Looked up from germline, CDR1 is SGHTA and CDR2 is FQGNSA. This CDR3 region has 15 residues. V lost 7 bases, J lost 0 bases, and 14 bases lay in between. CDR3 protein: CASTEMGGSTDTQYF. CDR3 bases: TGTGCCAGCACGGAAATGGGGGGAAGCACAGATACGCAGTATTTT. Together with reference TRBV7-2 and TRBJ2-3, the CDR3 gives the full variable domain: GAGVSQSPSNKVTEKGKDVELRCDPISGHTALYWYRQSLGQGLEFLIYFQGNSAPDKSGLPSDRFSAERTGGSVSTLTIQRTQQEDSAVYLCASTEMGGSTDTQYFGPGTRLTVL.

V and J are TRBV14 and TRBJ1-1, with TRBD1 identical over 8 bases. CDR3 length equals 12 residues. Germline V gene lookup returns CDR1 SGHDN and CDR2 FVKESK. Trimming took 6 bases from V and 11 from J; bases not matched to a gene: 8. For the CDR3, the DNA is TGTGCCAGCAGTCCAGGGGGCGCCGGGGCTTTCTTT. Amino acid sequence: CASSPGGAGAFF.

CDR3 bases: TGTGCCAGCAGGACATCGATGAACACTGAAGCTTTCTTT. Amino acids: CASRTSMNTEAFF. The chain combines TRBV19 with TRBJ1-1, with a weak D call TRBD1 (5 bases). The CDR3 totals 13 residues. CDR1 is LNHDA, CDR2 SQIVND, per germline (reference sequence). The germline V and J ends were trimmed by 9 bases and 0 bases, with 11 bases remaining between them.

This clone was counted once. The CDR3 reads CASSYTGYQGTEAFF. CDR3 bases: TGTGCCAGCAGTTATACAGGGTACCAGGGCACTGAAGCTTTCTTT. The chain carries TRBV27 and TRBJ1-1; weak D call: TRBD1 (6 bases). Trimming stripped 4 bases from V and 4 bases from J, with 16 bases between. Germline-derived CDR1 and CDR2 are MNHEY and SMNVEV (reference sequence). The CDR3 is made up of 15 amino acids.

The chain couples TRBV27 to TRBJ2-1, with a possible D match to TRBD2 (7 bases). Germline V gene lookup returns CDR1 MNHEY and CDR2 SMNVEV (reference sequence). V shed 7 bases and J shed 2 bases, with 18 bases lying between them. This CDR3 has 16 amino acids. CDR3 in DNA: TGTGCCAGCACCCTTTTGGCGGGGGCACCCTACAATGAGCAGTTCTTC. This encodes CASTLLAGAPYNEQFF.

The genes are TRBV4-1 and TRBJ2-7, with 14 nucleotides matching TRBD2. J lost 0 bases, V lost 4 bases, and 8 bases had no gene match. Germline V gene sequence: CDR1 MGHRA, CDR2 YSYEKL. The CDR3 spans 18 residues. The CDR3 DNA sequence: TGCGCCAGCAGCCCGGGGACTAGCGGGAGACCGAGCTCCTACGAGCAGTACTTC. As protein: CASSPGTSGRPSSYEQYF.

This rearrangement joins TRBV6-6 to TRBJ2-2; 7 nucleotides line up with TRBD1. The CDR3 length is 15 residues. The V and J ends lost 4 bases and 2 bases, in that order; junction bases with no gene match: 4. Germline V gene sequence: CDR1 MNHNY, CDR2 SVGAGI (reference sequence). CDR3 region: CASSSGQKNTGELFF. CDR3 in DNA: TGTGCCAGCAGTTCGGGACAGAAAAACACCGGGGAGCTGTTTTTT.

Remarks on this clone: Other DNA sequences from this sample encode an identical CDR3 as well. This chain uses TRBV4-3 with TRBJ2-7; 8 bases match TRBD1. J gave up 4 bases and V 6 bases, and 5 bases lay outside the gene matches. Per germline, CDR1 LGHNA and CDR2 YSLEER. The CDR3 loop spans 13 amino acids. DNA for the CDR3: TGCGCCAGCAGTCCCCGACAGGGGTACGAGCAGTACTTC. Translated: CASSPRQGYEQYF.

The V gene is TRBV18, the J gene TRBJ2-3; tentatively, D is TRBD2 (5 bases). The CDR3 consists of 10 residues. CDR1 and CDR2 from the germline V gene are KGHSH and LQKENI. Trimming took 8 bases from V and 7 from J, leaving 7 bases between them. The CDR3 nucleotides read TGTGCCAGCCTAGCCCATACGCAGTATTTT. Translated: CASLAHTQYF.

The rearrangement links TRBV9 to TRBJ1-3; D not resolved. This CDR3 region has 13 residues. The V gene lost 3 bases and the J gene lost 3 bases, with 7 bases spanning the gap. The germline V gene encodes CDR1 SGDLS and CDR2 YYNGEE. In DNA, the CDR3 is TGTGCCAGCAGCGGGGCGTTTGGAAACACCATATATTTT. Amino acids: CASSGAFGNTIYF.

The gene calls are TRBV5-8 and TRBJ2-7, with 10 bases matching TRBD1. Trimming at V came to 7 bases and at J to 2 bases, leaving 9 bases not matched to a gene. Germline assignment: CDR1 SGHTS and CDR2 YDEGEE. This CDR3 region has 15 residues. CDR3 bases: TGTGCCAGCTGGCGGGGACAGGGGACCCCCTACGAGCAGTACTTC. This gives the protein CASWRGQGTPYEQYF.

The V call is TRBV6-4, the J call TRBJ2-3; TRBD2 matches 7 bases. The germline V gene encodes CDR1 MRHNA and CDR2 SNTAGT. The CDR3 is made up of 14 amino acids. V lost 4 bases, J lost 2 bases, and 3 bases stayed unmatched. CDR3 nucleotide sequence: TGTGCCAGCAGTGCGGCGGGGGACACAGATACGCAGTATTTT. It encodes CASSAAGDTDTQYF.

The V and J genes are TRBV27 and TRBJ2-7; D is possibly TRBD1 (6 bases). Germline loops: CDR1 MNHEY, CDR2 SMNVEV (reference sequence). V lost 6 bases and J lost 2, with 11 bases in between. The CDR3 covers 13 residues. The DNA of the CDR3 is TGTGCCAGCAGCCATGGACAGCCCTACGAGCAGTACTTC. Its translation: CASSHGQPYEQYF.

The chain couples TRBV4-3 to TRBJ2-7; 11 bases fit TRBD2. The germline V gene has CDR1 LGHNA and CDR2 YSLEER. V was pared by 1 base and J by 5 bases, with 7 bases of the junction left unmatched. This CDR3 has 16 residues. This CDR3 is CASSQALAGVGDEQYF. The CDR3 DNA reads TGCGCCAGCAGCCAAGCACTAGCGGGAGTAGGGGACGAGCAGTACTTC.